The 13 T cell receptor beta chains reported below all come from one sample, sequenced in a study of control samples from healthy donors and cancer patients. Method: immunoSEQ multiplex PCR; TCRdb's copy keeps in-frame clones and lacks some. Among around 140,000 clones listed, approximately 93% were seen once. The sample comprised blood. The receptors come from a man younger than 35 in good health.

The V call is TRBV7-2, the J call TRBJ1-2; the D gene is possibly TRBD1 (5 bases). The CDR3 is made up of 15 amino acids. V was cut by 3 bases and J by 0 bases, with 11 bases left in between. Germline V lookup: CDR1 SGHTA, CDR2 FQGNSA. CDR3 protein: CASSFWPTANYGYTF. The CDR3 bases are TGTGCCAGCAGCTTCTGGCCGACAGCTAACTATGGCTACACCTTC.

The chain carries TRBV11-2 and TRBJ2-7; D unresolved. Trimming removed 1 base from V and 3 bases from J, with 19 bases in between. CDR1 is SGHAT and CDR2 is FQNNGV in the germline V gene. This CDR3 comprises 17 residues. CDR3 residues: CASSLARAPDIFYEQYF. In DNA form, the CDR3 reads TGTGCCAGCAGCTTAGCAAGGGCCCCCGACATTTTCTACGAGCAGTACTTC.

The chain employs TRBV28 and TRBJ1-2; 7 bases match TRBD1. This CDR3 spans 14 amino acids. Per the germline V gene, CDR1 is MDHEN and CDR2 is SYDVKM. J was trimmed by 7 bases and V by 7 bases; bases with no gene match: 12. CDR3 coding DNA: TGTGCCAGCACGAGAAGGGACAGAATCTCTGGCTACACCTTC. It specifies CASTRRDRISGYTF.

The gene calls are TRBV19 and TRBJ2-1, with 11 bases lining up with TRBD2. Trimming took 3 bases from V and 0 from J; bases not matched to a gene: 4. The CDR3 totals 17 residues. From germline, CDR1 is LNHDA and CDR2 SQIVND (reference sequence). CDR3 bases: TGTGCCAGTAGTATCGGGACTAGCGGTAGCTCCTACAATGAGCAGTTCTTC. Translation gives CASSIGTSGSSYNEQFF.

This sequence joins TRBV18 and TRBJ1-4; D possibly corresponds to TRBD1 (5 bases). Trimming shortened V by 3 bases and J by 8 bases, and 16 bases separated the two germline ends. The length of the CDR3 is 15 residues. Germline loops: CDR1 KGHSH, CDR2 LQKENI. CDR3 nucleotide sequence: TGTGCCAGCTCACCTGTGTGGGGGGTAGGCGAAAAACTGTTTTTT. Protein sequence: CASSPVWGVGEKLFF.

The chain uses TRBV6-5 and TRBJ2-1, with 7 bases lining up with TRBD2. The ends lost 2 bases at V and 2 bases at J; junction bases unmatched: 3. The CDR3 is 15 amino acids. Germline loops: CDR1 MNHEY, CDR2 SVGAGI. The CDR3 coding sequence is TGTGCCAGCAGTTACGAGCGGGAACCCTACAATGAGCAGTTCTTC. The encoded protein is CASSYEREPYNEQFF.

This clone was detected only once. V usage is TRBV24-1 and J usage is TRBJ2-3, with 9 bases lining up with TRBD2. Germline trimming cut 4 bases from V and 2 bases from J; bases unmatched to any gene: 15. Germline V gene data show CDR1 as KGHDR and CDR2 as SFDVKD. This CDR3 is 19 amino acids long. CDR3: CATSDPGGLALPNTDTQYF. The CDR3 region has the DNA TGTGCCACCAGTGACCCAGGGGGACTAGCCCTACCCAACACAGATACGCAGTATTTT.

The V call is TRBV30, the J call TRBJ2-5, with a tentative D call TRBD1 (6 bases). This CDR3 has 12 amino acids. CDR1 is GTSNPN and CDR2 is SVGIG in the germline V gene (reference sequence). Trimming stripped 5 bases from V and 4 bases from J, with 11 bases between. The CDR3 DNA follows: TGTGCCTGGGGCATGGGGGCAGAGACCCAGTACTTC. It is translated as CAWGMGAETQYF.

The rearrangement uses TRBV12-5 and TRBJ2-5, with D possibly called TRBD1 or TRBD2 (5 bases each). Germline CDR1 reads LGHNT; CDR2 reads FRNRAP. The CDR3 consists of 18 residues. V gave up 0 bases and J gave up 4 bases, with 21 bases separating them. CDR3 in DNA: TGTGCTAGTGGTTTGGTACGGGACGGTGGGGTATTGTTAGAGACCCAGTACTTC. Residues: CASGLVRDGGVLLETQYF.

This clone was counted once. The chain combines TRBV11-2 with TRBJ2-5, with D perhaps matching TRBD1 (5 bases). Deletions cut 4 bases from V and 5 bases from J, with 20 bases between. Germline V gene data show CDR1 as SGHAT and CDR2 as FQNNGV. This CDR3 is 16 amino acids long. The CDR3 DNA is TGTGCCAGCAGCTCCCACCAGGGTTCCGCAGTGGAGACCCAGTACTTC. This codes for CASSSHQGSAVETQYF.

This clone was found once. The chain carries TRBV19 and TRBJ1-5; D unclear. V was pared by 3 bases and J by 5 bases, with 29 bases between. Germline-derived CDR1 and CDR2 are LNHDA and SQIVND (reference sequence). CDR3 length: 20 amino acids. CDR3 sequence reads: CASSIGYRRQNWFVDQPQHF. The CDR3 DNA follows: TGTGCCAGTAGTATTGGGTACCGTCGGCAGAATTGGTTTGTAGATCAGCCCCAGCATTTT. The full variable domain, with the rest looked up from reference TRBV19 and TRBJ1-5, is DGGITQSPKYLFRKEGQNVTLSCEQNLNHDAMYWYRQDPGQGLRLIYYSQIVNDFQKGDIAEGYSVSREKKESFPLTVTSAQKNPTAFYLCASSIGYRRQNWFVDQPQHFGDGTRLSIL.

The CDR3 reads CASSPVGGDDYEQYF. The CDR3 DNA is TGTGCCAGCAGCCCGGTGGGAGGCGACGACTACGAGCAGTACTTC. The chain employs TRBV7-2 and TRBJ2-7; TRBD2 is a possible D gene (6 bases). CDR1 is SGHTA and CDR2 is FQGNSA in the germline V gene. Trimming shortened V by 5 bases and J by 3 bases, and 17 bases separated the two germline ends. The CDR3 extends over 15 amino acids.

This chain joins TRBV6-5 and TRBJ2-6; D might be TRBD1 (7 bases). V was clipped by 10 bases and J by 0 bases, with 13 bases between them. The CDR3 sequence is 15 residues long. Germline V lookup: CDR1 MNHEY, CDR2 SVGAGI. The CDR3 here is CATRGDSSGANVLTF. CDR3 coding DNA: TGTGCCACCAGGGGGGACAGCTCTGGGGCCAACGTCCTGACTTTC.